The sequence of this T cell receptor beta chain was determined in a study of cytomegalovirus exposure and HLA in healthy donors. Study in general: The roughly 130 validation repertoires used the same platform as the approximately 700 first-cohort repertoires (as reported by a later analysis). The study's findings and limits: Testing in vitro showed a few CMV-associated chains specific for CMV antigens.

Looked up from germline, CDR1 is MGHRA and CDR2 is YSYEKL. The CDR3 is made up of 13 amino acids. Trimming took 1 base from V and 6 from J, leaving 8 bases between them. Separate from the roughly 720-subject first cohort was the approximately 120-subject validation cohort, to which the donors belonged. Clones were read by immunoSEQ multiplex PCR, and TCRdb kept only the in-frame ones, dropping some. Of a few hundred thousand clones detected, just over 90% appear once; the ten largest clones hold around 1.1%. As to this clone: Its antigen is as yet unknown.

The receptor comes from a young woman in good health and CMV-seronegative. The chain employs TRBV4-1 and TRBJ2-3; the D gene is possibly TRBD1 (6 bases). The sample comprised PBMCs. The CDR3 is CASSQGRGDTQYF. In DNA form, the CDR3 reads TGCGCCAGCAGCCAAGGCAGGGGCGATACGCAGTATTTT.